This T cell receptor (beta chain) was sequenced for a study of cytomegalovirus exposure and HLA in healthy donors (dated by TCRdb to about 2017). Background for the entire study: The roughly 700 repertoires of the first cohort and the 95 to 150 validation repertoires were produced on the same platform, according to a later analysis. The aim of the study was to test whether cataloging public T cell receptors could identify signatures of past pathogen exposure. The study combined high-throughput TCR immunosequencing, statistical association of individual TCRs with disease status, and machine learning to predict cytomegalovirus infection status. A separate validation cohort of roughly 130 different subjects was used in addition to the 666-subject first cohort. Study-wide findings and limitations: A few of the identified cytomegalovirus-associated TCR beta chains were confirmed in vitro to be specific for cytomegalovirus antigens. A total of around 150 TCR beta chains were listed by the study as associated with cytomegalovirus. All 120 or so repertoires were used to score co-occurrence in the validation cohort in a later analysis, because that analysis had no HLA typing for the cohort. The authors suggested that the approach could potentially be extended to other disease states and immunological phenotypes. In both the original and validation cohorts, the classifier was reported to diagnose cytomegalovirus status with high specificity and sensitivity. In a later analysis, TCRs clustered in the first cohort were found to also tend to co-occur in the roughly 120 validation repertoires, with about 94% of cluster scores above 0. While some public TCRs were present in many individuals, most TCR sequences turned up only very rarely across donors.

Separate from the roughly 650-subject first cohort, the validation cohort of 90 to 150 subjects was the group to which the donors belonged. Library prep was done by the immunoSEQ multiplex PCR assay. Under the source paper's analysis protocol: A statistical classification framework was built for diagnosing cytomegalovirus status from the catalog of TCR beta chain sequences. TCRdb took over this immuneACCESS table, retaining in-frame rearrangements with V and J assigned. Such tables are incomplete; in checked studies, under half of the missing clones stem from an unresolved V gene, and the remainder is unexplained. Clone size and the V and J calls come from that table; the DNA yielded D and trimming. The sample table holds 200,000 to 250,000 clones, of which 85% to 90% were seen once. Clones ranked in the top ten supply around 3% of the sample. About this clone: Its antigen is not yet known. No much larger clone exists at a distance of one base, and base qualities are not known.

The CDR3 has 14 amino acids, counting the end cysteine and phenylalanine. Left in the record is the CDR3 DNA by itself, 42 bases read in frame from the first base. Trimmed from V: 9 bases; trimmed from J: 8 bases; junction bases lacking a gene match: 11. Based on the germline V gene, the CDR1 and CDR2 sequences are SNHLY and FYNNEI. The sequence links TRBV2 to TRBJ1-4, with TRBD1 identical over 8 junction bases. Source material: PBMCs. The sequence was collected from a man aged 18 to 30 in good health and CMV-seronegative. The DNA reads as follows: TGTGCCAGTTCCCAGGGGGCCGTAGGGGAAAAACTGTTTTTT. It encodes CASSQGAVGEKLFF.